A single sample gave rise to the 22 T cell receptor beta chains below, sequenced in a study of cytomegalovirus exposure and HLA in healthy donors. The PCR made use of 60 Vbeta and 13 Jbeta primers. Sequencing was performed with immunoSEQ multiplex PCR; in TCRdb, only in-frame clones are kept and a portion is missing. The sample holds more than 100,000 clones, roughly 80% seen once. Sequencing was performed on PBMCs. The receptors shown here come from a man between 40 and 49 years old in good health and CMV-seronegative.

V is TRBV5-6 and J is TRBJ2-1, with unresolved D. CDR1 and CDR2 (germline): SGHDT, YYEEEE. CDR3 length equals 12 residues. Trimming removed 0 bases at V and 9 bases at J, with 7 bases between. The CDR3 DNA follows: TGTGCCAGCAGCTTGGGCGGCCCTGAGCAGTTCTTC. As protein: CASSLGGPEQFF.

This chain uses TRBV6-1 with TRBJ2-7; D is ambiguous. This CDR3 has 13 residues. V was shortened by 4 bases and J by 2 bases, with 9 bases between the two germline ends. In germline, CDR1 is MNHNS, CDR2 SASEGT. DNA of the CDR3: TGTGCCAGCAGTGTCGCGGCTCCCTACGAGCAGTACTTC. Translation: CASSVAAPYEQYF.

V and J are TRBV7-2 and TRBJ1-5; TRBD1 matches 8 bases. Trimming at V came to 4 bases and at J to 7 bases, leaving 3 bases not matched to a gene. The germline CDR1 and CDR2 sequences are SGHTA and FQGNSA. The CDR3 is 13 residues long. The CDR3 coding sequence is TGTGCCAGCAGCTACAGGGGGGCGCAGCCCCAGCATTTT. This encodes CASSYRGAQPQHF.

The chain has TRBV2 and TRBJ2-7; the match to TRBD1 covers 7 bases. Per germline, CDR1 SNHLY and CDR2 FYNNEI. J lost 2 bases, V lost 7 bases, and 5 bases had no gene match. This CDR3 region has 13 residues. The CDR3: CASIQTGAYEQYF. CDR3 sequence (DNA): TGTGCCAGCATCCAAACAGGGGCCTACGAGCAGTACTTC. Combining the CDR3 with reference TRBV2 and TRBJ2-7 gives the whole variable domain EPEVTQTPSHQVTQMGQEVILRCVPISNHLYFYWYRQILGQKVEFLVSFYNNEISEKSEIFDDQFSVERPDGSNFTLKIRSTKLEDSAMYFCASIQTGAYEQYFGPGTRLTVT.

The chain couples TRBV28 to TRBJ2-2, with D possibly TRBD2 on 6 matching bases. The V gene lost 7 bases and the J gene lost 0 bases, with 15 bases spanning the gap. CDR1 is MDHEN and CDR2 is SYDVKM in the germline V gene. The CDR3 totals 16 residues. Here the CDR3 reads CASTPGRLPNTGELFF. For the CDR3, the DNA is TGTGCCAGCACCCCAGGGAGGCTACCGAACACCGGGGAGCTGTTTTTT. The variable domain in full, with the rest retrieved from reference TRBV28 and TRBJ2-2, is DVKVTQSSRYLVKRTGEKVFLECVQDMDHENMFWYRQDPGLGLRLIYFSYDVKMKEKGDIPEGYSVSREKKERFSLILESASTNQTSMYLCASTPGRLPNTGELFFGEGSRLTVL.

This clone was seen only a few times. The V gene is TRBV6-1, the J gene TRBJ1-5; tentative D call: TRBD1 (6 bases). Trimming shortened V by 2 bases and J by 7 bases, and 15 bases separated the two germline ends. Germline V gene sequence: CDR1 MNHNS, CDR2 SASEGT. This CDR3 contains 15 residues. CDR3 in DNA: TGTGCCAGCAGTGAACAGGACAGAGGACGCCAGCCCCAGCATTTT. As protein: CASSEQDRGRQPQHF.

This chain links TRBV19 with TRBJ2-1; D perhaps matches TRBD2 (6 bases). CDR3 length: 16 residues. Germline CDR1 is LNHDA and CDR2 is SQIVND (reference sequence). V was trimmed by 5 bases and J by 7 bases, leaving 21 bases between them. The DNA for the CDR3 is TGTGCCAGTAGTGGGGAACTAGCCCTACCCAGGAATGAGCAGTTCTTC. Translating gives CASSGELALPRNEQFF.

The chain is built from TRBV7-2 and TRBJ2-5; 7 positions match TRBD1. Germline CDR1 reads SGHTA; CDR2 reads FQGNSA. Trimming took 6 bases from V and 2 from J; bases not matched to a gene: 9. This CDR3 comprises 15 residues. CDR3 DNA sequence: TGTGCCAGCAGGAGACAGGGATCGCCTCAAGAGACCCAGTACTTC. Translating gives CASRRQGSPQETQYF.

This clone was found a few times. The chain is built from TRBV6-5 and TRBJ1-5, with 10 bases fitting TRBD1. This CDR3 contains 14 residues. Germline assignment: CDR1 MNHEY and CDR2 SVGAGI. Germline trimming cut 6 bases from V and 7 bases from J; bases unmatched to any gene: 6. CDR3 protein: CASRGTGDRQPQHF. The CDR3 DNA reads TGTGCCAGCAGGGGGACAGGGGATCGGCAGCCCCAGCATTTT.

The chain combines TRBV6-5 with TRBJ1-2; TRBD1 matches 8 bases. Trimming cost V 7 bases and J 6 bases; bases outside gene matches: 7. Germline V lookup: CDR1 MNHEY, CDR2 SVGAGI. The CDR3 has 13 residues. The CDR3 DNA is TGTGCCAGCACCAGGGGACAGGCCCATGGCTACACCTTC. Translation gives CASTRGQAHGYTF.

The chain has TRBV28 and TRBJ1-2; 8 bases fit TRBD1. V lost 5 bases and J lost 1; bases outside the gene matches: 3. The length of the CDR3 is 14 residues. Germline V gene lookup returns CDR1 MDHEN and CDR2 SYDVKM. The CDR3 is CASSRTGINYGYTF. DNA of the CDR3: TGTGCCAGCAGTCGGACAGGGATTAACTATGGCTACACCTTC.

CDR3 in DNA: TGTGCCATCAGCCCGAGCGTCGGCACAGATACGCAGTATTTT. As protein: CAISPSVGTDTQYF. The gene calls are TRBV10-3 and TRBJ2-3; D not resolved. The ends were cut back, 6 bases at V and 1 base at J, with 11 bases in the middle. The CDR3 consists of 14 residues. Per germline, CDR1 ENHRY and CDR2 SYGVKD.

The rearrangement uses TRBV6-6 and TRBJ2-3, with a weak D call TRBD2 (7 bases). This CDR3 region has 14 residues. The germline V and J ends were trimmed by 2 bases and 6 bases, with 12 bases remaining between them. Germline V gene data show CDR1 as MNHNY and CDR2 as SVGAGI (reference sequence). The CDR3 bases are TGTGCCAGCAGTTACCCGGGGGGCGGGGATACGCAGTATTTT. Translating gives CASSYPGGGDTQYF.

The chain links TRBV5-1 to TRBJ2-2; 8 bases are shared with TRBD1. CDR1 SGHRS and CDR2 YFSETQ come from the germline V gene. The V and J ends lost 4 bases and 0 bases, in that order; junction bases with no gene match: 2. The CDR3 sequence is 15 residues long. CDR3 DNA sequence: TGCGCCAGCAGCATACAGGGGGCGAACACCGGGGAGCTGTTTTTT. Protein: CASSIQGANTGELFF.

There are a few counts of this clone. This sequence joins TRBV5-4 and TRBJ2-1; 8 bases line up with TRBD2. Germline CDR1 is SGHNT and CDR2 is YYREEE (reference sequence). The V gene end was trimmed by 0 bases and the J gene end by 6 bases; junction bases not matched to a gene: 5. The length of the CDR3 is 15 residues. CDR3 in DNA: TGTGCCAGCAGCTTGGGTAGCGGGAAAATCAATGAGCAGTTCTTC. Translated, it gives CASSLGSGKINEQFF.

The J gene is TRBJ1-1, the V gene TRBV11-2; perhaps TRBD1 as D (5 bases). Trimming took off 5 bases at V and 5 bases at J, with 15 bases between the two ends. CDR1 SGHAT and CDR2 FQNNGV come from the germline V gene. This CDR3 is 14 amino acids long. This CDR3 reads CASSGRVLGTEAFF. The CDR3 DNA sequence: TGTGCCAGCAGCGGCAGGGTGTTGGGTACTGAAGCTTTCTTT.

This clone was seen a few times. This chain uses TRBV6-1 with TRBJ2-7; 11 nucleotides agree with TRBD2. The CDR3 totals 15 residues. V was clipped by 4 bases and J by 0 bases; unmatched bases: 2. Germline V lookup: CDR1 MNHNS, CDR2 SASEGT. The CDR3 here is CASSVSGGASYEQYF. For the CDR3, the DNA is TGTGCCAGCAGTGTTAGCGGGGGGGCCTCCTACGAGCAGTACTTC.

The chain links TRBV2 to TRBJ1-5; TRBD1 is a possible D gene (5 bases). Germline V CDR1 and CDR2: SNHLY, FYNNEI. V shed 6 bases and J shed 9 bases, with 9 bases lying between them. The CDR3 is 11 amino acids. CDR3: CASRGEGPQHF. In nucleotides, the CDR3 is TGTGCCAGCAGGGGGGAGGGGCCCCAGCATTTT. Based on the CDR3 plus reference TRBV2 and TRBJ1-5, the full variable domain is EPEVTQTPSHQVTQMGQEVILRCVPISNHLYFYWYRQILGQKVEFLVSFYNNEISEKSEIFDDQFSVERPDGSNFTLKIRSTKLEDSAMYFCASRGEGPQHFGDGTRLSIL.

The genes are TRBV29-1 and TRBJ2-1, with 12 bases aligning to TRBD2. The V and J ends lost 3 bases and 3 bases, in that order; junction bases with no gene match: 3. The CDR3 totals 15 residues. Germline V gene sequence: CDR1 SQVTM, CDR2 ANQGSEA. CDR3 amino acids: CSVDSGLAGYNEQFF. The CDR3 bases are TGCAGCGTTGACTCGGGACTAGCGGGCTACAATGAGCAGTTCTTC.

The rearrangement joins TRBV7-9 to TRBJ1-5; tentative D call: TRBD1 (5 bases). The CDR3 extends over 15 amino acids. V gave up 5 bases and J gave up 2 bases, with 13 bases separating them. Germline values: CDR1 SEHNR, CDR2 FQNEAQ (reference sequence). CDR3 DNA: TGTGCCAGCAGCCGACTCGACAGCGGCAATCAGCCCCAGCATTTT. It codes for CASSRLDSGNQPQHF.

The CDR3 DNA reads as TGTGCCAGCAGCTTAGCGGGCCTTCAAGAGACCCAGTACTTC. This translates into CASSLAGLQETQYF. The chain is built from TRBV7-7 and TRBJ2-5; D gene uncertain. Germline CDR1 SSHAT, CDR2 FNYEAQ (reference sequence). This CDR3 contains 14 residues. Trimming left V 0 bases short and J 2 bases short, with 7 bases between.

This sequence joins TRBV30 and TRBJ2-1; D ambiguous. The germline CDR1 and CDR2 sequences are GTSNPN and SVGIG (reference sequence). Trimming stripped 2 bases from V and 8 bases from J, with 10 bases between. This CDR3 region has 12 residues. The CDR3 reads CAWSSTRDEQFF. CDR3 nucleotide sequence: TGTGCCTGGAGTTCCACGAGAGATGAGCAGTTCTTC.